This is a list of T cell receptor beta chains from one sample in a study of T cells in localized non-small cell lung cancer. Libraries were prepared by immunoSEQ multiplex PCR; TCRdb keeps only in-frame clonotypes and omits some of them. Of about 24,000 clones listed, about nine tenths are singletons. The specimen comprised peripheral blood, sampled before any cancer treatment. These receptor sequences come from a woman aged 40 to 75 with stage I lung adenocarcinoma. Each CDR3 is given with its conserved first and last residue. D genes are given only for firm matches. Clone size is shown for a subset of rows, as once, few, many or a class of expanded clone.

V	D	J	size	DNA	CDR3
TRBV5-1	.	TRBJ1-4	.	TGCGCCAGCAGTCCCGTTTCGTCCGGGGAAAAACTGTTTTTT	CASSPVSSGEKLFF
TRBV15	.	TRBJ2-7	.	TGTGCCACCAGCCGGGAGCTTACCTACGAGCAGTACTTC	CATSRELTYEQYF
TRBV6-6	TRBD1	TRBJ2-7	.	TGTGCCAGCAGCCCGTGGACAGGGGAGGGCTACGAGCAGTACTTC	CASSPWTGEGYEQYF
TRBV20-1	.	TRBJ2-4	once	TGCAGTGCTAGAGATAAGAACATTCAGTACTTC	CSARDKNIQYF
TRBV9	.	TRBJ2-2	.	TGTGCCAGCAGCGAAAACACCGGGGAGCTGTTTTTT	CASSENTGELFF
TRBV5-8	TRBD2	TRBJ2-7	.	TGTGCCAGCAGCTTGGATTTCGAACTTGGGGTAGCGGGAGCCTACGAGCAGTACTTC	CASSLDFELGVAGAYEQYF
TRBV7-8	.	TRBJ1-5	.	TGTGCCAGCAGCTCTGTCAGCTCAACGAGCAATCAGCCCCAGCATTTT	CASSSVSSTSNQPQHF
TRBV5-1	TRBD2	TRBJ2-3	.	TGCGCCAGCAGCCCCCTAACTAGCGACCACACAGATACGCAGTATTTT	CASSPLTSDHTDTQYF
TRBV4-3	.	TRBJ1-4	.	TGCGCCAGCAGCCCGGACATGTCTTTAGGGTATGGGGAAAAACTGTTTTTT	CASSPDMSLGYGEKLFF
TRBV28	.	TRBJ2-1	few	TGTGCCAGCAGTCCCTCCAACAATGAGCAGTTCTTC	CASSPSNNEQFF
TRBV11-3	TRBD2	TRBJ2-1	.	TGTGCCAGCAGCTTGGAGGGGAGCGGGGCTTACAATGAGCAGTTCTTC	CASSLEGSGAYNEQFF
TRBV10-2	TRBD1	TRBJ2-7	.	TGCGCCAGCAGTCCTAACTACGGGACAGGGGGGTCCTACGAGCAGTACTTC	CASSPNYGTGGSYEQYF
TRBV7-2	TRBD2	TRBJ2-5	.	TGTGCCAGCAGTTTTCTAGCGGGGAACCAAGAGACCCAGTACTTC	CASSFLAGNQETQYF
TRBV4-1	TRBD2	TRBJ2-1	.	TGCGCCAGCAGCCAAAGGGGACTAGCGGCCGGTGAGCAGTTCTTC	CASSQRGLAAGEQFF
TRBV29-1	.	TRBJ2-1	.	TGCAGCGCCTTGGGGGGGGCGACCAGCTCCTACAATGAGCAGTTCTTC	CSALGGATSSYNEQFF
TRBV2	TRBD2	TRBJ2-1	.	TGTGCCAGCAGCGTAGCGGGAGGGAGCAATGAGCAGTTCTTC	CASSVAGGSNEQFF
TRBV11-2	TRBD2	TRBJ2-3	once	TGTGCCAGCAGTAAACTAGCGGGACTCACAGATACGCAGTATTTT	CASSKLAGLTDTQYF
TRBV11-3	.	TRBJ2-1	once	TGTGCCAGCAGCTTAGCGGGAGAGCAGTTCTTC	CASSLAGEQFF
TRBV2	TRBD2	TRBJ2-7	.	TGTGCCAGCAGGGAGACTAGCGGGAGGTACAACGAGCAGTACTTC	CASRETSGRYNEQYF
TRBV4-1	.	TRBJ1-3	.	TGCGCCAGCAGCCAAGGATGGACACGGAGTTTTACAAGAGGAAACACCATATATTTT	CASSQGWTRSFTRGNTIYF
TRBV30	.	TRBJ2-3	.	TGTGCCTCTGACCGGGGGACTAGCACAGATACGCAGTATTTT	CASDRGTSTDTQYF
TRBV29-1	.	TRBJ1-4	.	TGCAGCGTTGGAATTGGCCGGGGCGATGAAAAACTGTTTTTT	CSVGIGRGDEKLFF
TRBV6-5	.	TRBJ1-1	few	TGTGCCACATGTCCGACAGGATATAACACTGAAGCTTTCTTT	CATCPTGYNTEAFF
TRBV6-5	.	TRBJ1-5	.	TGTGCCAGCGCATGGGGGAGCAATCAGCCCCAGCATTTT	CASAWGSNQPQHF
TRBV7-2	.	TRBJ2-4	.	TGTGCCAGCAGCCCATTTCGGGGAGCCAAAAACATTCAGTACTTC	CASSPFRGAKNIQYF
TRBV25-1	TRBD2	TRBJ2-1	.	TGTGCCAGCGGGACTAGCGGGAGCAATGAGCAGTTCTTC	CASGTSGSNEQFF
TRBV19	.	TRBJ1-1	.	TGTGCCAGTAGTAGCGTTGGCAGCCTCACTGAAGCTTTCTTT	CASSSVGSLTEAFF
TRBV10-1	TRBD1	TRBJ1-1	once	TGCGCCAGCAGTACGCAGGGGGCGCGGAGCACTGAAGCTTTCTTT	CASSTQGARSTEAFF
TRBV5-8	.	TRBJ2-6	once	TGTGCCAGCATCCGGCGGGGTACCGGGGCCAACGTCCTGACTTTC	CASIRRGTGANVLTF
TRBV7-9	.	TRBJ2-1	.	TGTGCCAGCAGCTTAGACCCGTACAAGCGAGGGCACAATGAGCAGTTCTTC	CASSLDPYKRGHNEQFF
TRBV6-1	.	TRBJ1-1	few	TGTGCCAGCAGTGAATTCGTGGGGGCTGGAGCTTTCTTT	CASSEFVGAGAFF
TRBV28	TRBD1	TRBJ2-2	.	TGTGCCACCAGGGGGAGTACGAACACCGGGGAGCTGTTTTTT	CATRGSTNTGELFF
TRBV28	.	TRBJ2-7	.	TGTGCCAGCAGTTTGGTCGCGTACCGAACAGGTTACGAGCAGTACTTC	CASSLVAYRTGYEQYF
TRBV18	.	TRBJ2-1	.	TGTGCCAGCTCACCACCTGGCAATGAGCAGTTCTTC	CASSPPGNEQFF
TRBV6-6	.	TRBJ1-2	.	TGTGCCAGCAGCCCCGGACTGCTTAACTATGGCTACACCTTC	CASSPGLLNYGYTF
TRBV9	TRBD1	TRBJ2-7	.	TGTGCCAGCAGCGCCTCCGGGACAGTTTACGAGCAGTACTTC	CASSASGTVYEQYF
TRBV5-1	.	TRBJ2-6	.	TGCGCCAGCAGCTTCGGGACATCTGGGGCCAACGTCCTGACTTTC	CASSFGTSGANVLTF
TRBV28	.	TRBJ2-1	.	TGTGCCAGCAGTTTGATTAGTAGGTGGAGTGAGCAGTTCTTC	CASSLISRWSEQFF
TRBV7-9	.	TRBJ2-3	.	TGTGCCAGCAGCTTTGCGATGGGGACAGATACGCAGTATTTT	CASSFAMGTDTQYF
TRBV25-1	TRBD2	TRBJ2-7	.	TGTGCCAGCAGTGATTATAGGGGGGGGACTAGCGGGAGGGGGGAGCAGTACTTC	CASSDYRGGTSGRGEQYF
TRBV7-2	.	TRBJ1-3	.	TGTGCCAGCAGCTTAGTTGGCATGACGAAGGGAGCATCTGGAAACACCATATATTTT	CASSLVGMTKGASGNTIYF
TRBV2	.	TRBJ2-7	.	TGTGCCAGCAGTCATACAGGGTTTTTCTCCTACGAGCAGTACTTC	CASSHTGFFSYEQYF
TRBV9	.	TRBJ2-5	.	TGTGCCAGCAACCGAAGGGCCCAGGGGTTTACAGAGACCCAGTACTTC	CASNRRAQGFTETQYF
TRBV5-1	.	TRBJ1-1	.	TGCGCCAGCAGCTTGTTGCCTACACAGGCTAACACTGAAGCTTTCTTT	CASSLLPTQANTEAFF
TRBV6-6	.	TRBJ2-1	.	TGTGCCAGCAGCTACCGGTCGGGCGATGAGCAGTTCTTC	CASSYRSGDEQFF
TRBV6-6	.	TRBJ1-5	.	TGTGCCAGCAGACCAAGATCTGGGCCCCAGCATTTT	CASRPRSGPQHF
TRBV6-5	.	TRBJ2-5	.	TGTGCCAGCAGTTCAAGGGGGGAGACCCAGTACTTC	CASSSRGETQYF
TRBV19	.	TRBJ1-5	.	TGTGCCAGTAGTATCGCCGGGACGTTGGGTAATCAGCCCCAGCATTTT	CASSIAGTLGNQPQHF
TRBV29-1	.	TRBJ1-1	.	TGCAGCGTAGACATTACCGTCACTGAAGCTTTCTTT	CSVDITVTEAFF
TRBV18	.	TRBJ2-3	.	TGTGCCAGCTCACCAAATGGGGCTAGCACAGATACGCAGTATTTT	CASSPNGASTDTQYF
TRBV25-1	.	TRBJ2-1	.	TGTGCCAGCAGTGAGGCGGGATCCTACAATGAGCAGTTCTTC	CASSEAGSYNEQFF
TRBV11-2	TRBD2	TRBJ2-5	.	TGTGCCAGCAGCTTACTAGCGGGAGGAGGGGAGACCCAGTACTTC	CASSLLAGGGETQYF
TRBV18	TRBD1	TRBJ2-5	.	TGTGCCAGCTCAAATCGACAGGGATCGAGCCAAGAGACCCAGTACTTC	CASSNRQGSSQETQYF
TRBV30	TRBD2	TRBJ2-7	.	TGTGCCTGGAGTGGATCGGGAGGGACCTACGAGCAGTACTTC	CAWSGSGGTYEQYF
TRBV10-3	.	TRBJ2-2	.	TGTGCCATCAGTGAGTATGAAGGGGAGGACACCGGGGAGCTGTTTTTT	CAISEYEGEDTGELFF